The present T cell receptor beta chain was sequenced within a study of regulatory T cells in long-lasting Graves disease. Study findings and constraints: Persistent disease favored TRBV28, TRBJ1-2 and TRBJ2-5.

Time point noted: newly diagnosed GD, antithyroid drugs for less than 3 months. From PBMCs, RNA was extracted and then used to make the TCR library. The CDR3 loop spans 15 amino acids. V trimming: 4 bases; J trimming: 5 bases; junction bases outside the gene matches: 10. Germline CDR1 MNHNS, CDR2 SASEGT. This clonotype was picked up many times. Its target is not known. Construction of the TCR beta libraries employed iRepertoire HTBI primers in conjunction with Arm-PCR of CDR3 regions. TCRdb called the multiplex PCR reads again in MiXCR, with one record for every CDR3 protein. Among around 480,000 distinct CDR3 sequences, around 16% were seen once, and the ten largest hold around a quarter. These data were also filed under a second study, of T cells in Graves' hyperthyroidism and ophthalmopathy. That source reports: Those with hyperthyroidism were 18 to 65 years old, newly diagnosed, and ill for under 2 months.

The TCR was taken from a woman aged 40-65 years with Graves disease. This chain joins TRBV6-1 and TRBJ2-5; 7 bases match TRBD2. The sample consisted of peripheral blood mononuclear cells (PBMCs), taken at new diagnosis, from a patient treated with antithyroid drugs. The DNA for the CDR3 is TGTGCCAGCAGTGTCCCGGGACTACCCGGGGAGACCCAGTACTTC. This gives the protein CASSVPGLPGETQYF.